This is a list of T cell receptor beta chains from one sample in a study of blood T cell repertoires in COVID-19. Libraries were prepared by immunoSEQ multiplex PCR; TCRdb keeps only in-frame clonotypes and omits some of them. The sample contains some 180,000 clones, approximately 83% of which appear only once. The sample consisted of peripheral blood. These receptors came from a woman older than 75 with acute or convalescent COVID-19. Both conserved end residues are part of each CDR3. The order of the fields is V gene, clone size, J gene, D gene, CDR3 protein, CDR3 DNA. D genes are given only for firm matches. Some rows mark clone size as missing; the rest say once, few, many or name a class of expanded clone.

>TRBV5-1|.|TRBJ1-1|.
CASSLATGNTEAFF
TGCGCCAGCAGCTTGGCGACAGGGAACACTGAAGCTTTCTTT
>TRBV6-5|many|TRBJ1-5|TRBD1
CASSTQGARQPQHF
TGTGCCAGCAGTACACAGGGGGCAAGGCAGCCCCAGCATTTT
>TRBV19|.|TRBJ1-6|TRBD1
CASKDRGRDSPLHF
TGTGCCAGTAAGGACAGGGGTAGAGATTCACCCCTCCACTTT
>TRBV2|.|TRBJ1-4|.
CASSETRINEKLFF
TGTGCCAGCAGTGAAACGAGGATTAATGAAAAACTGTTTTTT
>TRBV4-1|few|TRBJ2-5|.
CASSPRGFETQYF
TGCGCCAGCAGCCCCCGAGGATTTGAGACCCAGTACTTC
>TRBV20-1|.|TRBJ1-1|.
CSASGYTEAFF
TGCAGTGCTAGCGGGTACACTGAAGCTTTCTTT
>TRBV18|.|TRBJ2-6|TRBD1
CASSATGAGANVLTF
TGTGCCAGCTCAGCTACAGGGGCTGGGGCCAACGTCCTGACTTTC
>TRBV28|.|TRBJ1-1|.
CASPSPLNTEAFF
TGTGCCAGTCCTTCTCCTTTAAACACTGAAGCTTTCTTT
>TRBV27|.|TRBJ1-5|TRBD1
CASSLQGALQPQHF
TGTGCCAGCAGTTTACAGGGGGCCCTTCAGCCCCAGCATTTT
>TRBV3-1/TRBV3-2|.|TRBJ2-1|TRBD2
CASSQRPPGTSGVARGYNEQFF
TGTGCCAGCAGCCAGAGACCACCCGGGACTAGCGGGGTCGCCAGAGGTTACAATGAGCAGTTCTTC